The 25 T cell receptor beta chains presented below share a single source sample, sequenced in a study of blood T cell repertoires in COVID-19 (dated by TCRdb to about 2020). Library preparation was by the immunoSEQ multiplex PCR assay. As stored in TCRdb, this immuneACCESS dataset retains in-frame rearrangements with V and J assigned. A fraction of the clones does not appear; measured against another copy, unresolved V genes explain less than half of the discrepancy, and the remainder lacks a known reason. In this sample the table shows 240,000 or so clones, around 89% of which occur a single time. 8.8% of the sample is taken by the ten largest. Sequencing used PBMCs or T cells enriched from blood (not recorded which). The receptor set was obtained from a man aged 35-49 years who had recovered from COVID-19.

This clone came up once. The rearrangement uses TRBV10-3 and TRBJ1-1; 9 bases fit TRBD1. This CDR3 is 13 amino acids long. Losses at the gene ends were 8 bases for V and 0 bases for J; bases not matched to a gene: 1. Germline V gives CDR1 ENHRY, CDR2 SYGVKD. The CDR3 sequence: CAIGDRVNTEAFF. The DNA of the CDR3 is TGTGCCATCGGGGACAGGGTGAACACTGAAGCTTTCTTT.

The rearrangement uses TRBV29-1 and TRBJ1-1, with D possibly matching TRBD1 (5 bases). Germline assignment: CDR1 SQVTM and CDR2 ANQGSEA. Trimming cost V 4 bases and J 9 bases, with 18 bases left between them. This CDR3 has 13 residues. The CDR3 loop is CSVVIGTLSQAFF. The CDR3 DNA reads as TGCAGCGTTGTTATAGGGACTCTAAGCCAAGCTTTCTTT.

Details on this clone: The junction departs from the called germline gene at one end, perhaps through a read error. The chain combines TRBV7-7 with TRBJ2-1, with TRBD1 as a possible D gene (5 bases). Germline lookup yields CDR1 SSHAT and CDR2 FNYEAQ (reference sequence). CDR3 length: 15 amino acids. CDR3 sequence: CASSLGPGLNNEQFF. The DNA for the CDR3 is TGTGCTAGCAGCTTAGGGCCAGGGCTTAACAATGAGCAGTTCTTC.

The V call is TRBV18, the J call TRBJ2-7; possibly TRBD2 for D (5 bases). This CDR3 has 15 amino acids. Per the germline V gene, CDR1 is KGHSH and CDR2 is LQKENI. V was clipped by 1 base and J by 0 bases, with 10 bases between them. The CDR3 DNA reads TGTGCCAGCTCACCACGGGCGGGTGGCTCCTACGAGCAGTACTTC. This sequence encodes CASSPRAGGSYEQYF.

The rearrangement joins TRBV7-8 to TRBJ2-2; D is possibly TRBD1 (5 bases). This CDR3 contains 18 residues. Germline assignment: CDR1 SGHVS and CDR2 FQNEAQ. V lost 5 bases to trimming and J lost 2 bases, with 21 bases between them. Here the CDR3 DNA reads TGTGCCAGCAGCGAGCGACAGAACCTCTTCCCTAACACCGGGGAGCTGTTTTTT. Translated: CASSERQNLFPNTGELFF.

This rearrangement joins TRBV7-9 to TRBJ1-2, with 7 bases fitting TRBD1. Looked up from germline, CDR1 is SEHNR and CDR2 is FQNEAQ (reference sequence). The CDR3 has 12 residues. The junction had 0 bases not matched to a gene; V was cut back by 4 bases and J by 4 bases. Here the CDR3 DNA reads TGTGCCAGCAGCTGGGACAGCTATGGCTACACCTTC. Amino acid sequence: CASSWDSYGYTF.

The rearrangement links TRBV11-2 to TRBJ1-2; TRBD1 agrees at 9 bases. The V gene end was trimmed by 4 bases and the J gene end by 9 bases; junction bases not matched to a gene: 9. Germline V lookup: CDR1 SGHAT, CDR2 FQNNGV. The length of the CDR3 is 14 residues. Here the CDR3 reads CASSSGQGRGSYTF. CDR3 sequence (DNA): TGTGCCAGCAGCTCTGGACAGGGGAGGGGTAGCTACACCTTC. The full variable domain, rest sourced from reference TRBV11-2 and TRBJ1-2, is EAGVAQSPRYKIIEKRQSVAFWCNPISGHATLYWYQQILGQGPKLLIQFQNNGVVDDSQLPKDRFSAERLKGVDSTLKIQPAKLEDSAVYLCASSSGQGRGSYTFGSGTRLTVV.

V usage is TRBV27 and J usage is TRBJ2-7, with TRBD1 matching over 9 bases. The J segment lost 5 bases and the V segment lost 4 bases, leaving 6 bases of the junction unmatched. The CDR3 covers 14 residues. The germline V gene has CDR1 MNHEY and CDR2 SMNVEV (reference sequence). The CDR3 is CASSYVGQGNEQYF. The CDR3 region has the DNA TGTGCCAGCAGTTATGTGGGACAGGGAAACGAGCAGTACTTC.

This chain uses TRBV12-3 or TRBV12-4 with TRBJ2-7, with 8 bases that match TRBD1. The CDR3 totals 13 residues. The ends lost 6 bases at V and 3 bases at J; junction bases unmatched: 4. The CDR3 bases are TGTGCCAGCAGCCGGGACAGGATCTACGAGCAGTACTTC. Translation: CASSRDRIYEQYF.

The chain employs TRBV6-1 and TRBJ2-1; 9 nucleotides align to TRBD2. Germline CDR1 reads MNHNS; CDR2 reads SASEGT. CDR3 length: 15 residues. J gave up 9 bases and V 2 bases, and 8 bases lay outside the gene matches. The CDR3 DNA sequence: TGTGCCAGCAGTGAACCGGGCGGGGGGGCACGTGAGCAGTTCTTC. Translation gives CASSEPGGGAREQFF.

This rearrangement joins TRBV7-9 to TRBJ2-7, with a weak D call TRBD2 (6 bases). CDR3 length: 15 residues. The V end was cut by 1 base, the J end by 0 bases, with 10 bases between. Germline V gene data show CDR1 as SEHNR and CDR2 as FQNEAQ (reference sequence). CDR3 in amino acids: CASSLDSRGSYEQYF. As DNA, the CDR3 is TGTGCCAGCAGCTTAGACTCGCGGGGCTCCTACGAGCAGTACTTC.

The rearrangement joins TRBV7-2 to TRBJ2-5; 7 bases match TRBD1. J lost 2 bases, V lost 5 bases, and 2 bases had no gene match. From germline, CDR1 is SGHTA and CDR2 FQGNSA. The CDR3 runs to 13 residues. The CDR3 sequence is CASSRDRQETQYF. The CDR3 nucleotides are TGTGCCAGCAGCCGGGACAGACAAGAGACCCAGTACTTC.

CDR3 DNA sequence: TGTGCCAGCAGCCCAAGATTGGGACTAGCGGGCCCTAGCTCCTACAATGAGCAGTTCTTC. Translation: CASSPRLGLAGPSSYNEQFF. The chain couples TRBV11-3 to TRBJ2-1; TRBD2 matches at 12 bases. Germline V gene data show CDR1 as SGHNT and CDR2 as YENEEA. Unmatched junction bases numbered 14, after V lost 5 bases and J lost 0 bases. The CDR3 is 20 residues long. Together with reference TRBV11-3 and TRBJ2-1, the CDR3 gives the full variable domain: EAGVVQSPRYKIIEKKQPVAFWCNPISGHNTLYWYLQNLGQGPELLIRYENEEAVDDSQLPKDRFSAERLKGVDSTLKIQPAELGDSAVYLCASSPRLGLAGPSSYNEQFFGPGTRLTVL.

The gene calls are TRBV28 and TRBJ1-4, with a weak D call TRBD1 (5 bases). Germline V lookup: CDR1 MDHEN, CDR2 SYDVKM. Trimming removed 7 bases at V and 8 bases at J, with 20 bases between. This CDR3 region has 15 residues. The CDR3 loop is CASTMAGSIREKLFF. The CDR3 DNA is TGTGCCAGCACCATGGCAGGGTCCATTCGCGAAAAACTGTTTTTT.

The gene calls are TRBV23-1 and TRBJ2-1; D gene unclear. TRBV23-1 is identified as an open reading frame with a role that is uncertain. The V and J ends lost 11 bases and 12 bases respectively, with 8 bases between them. The CDR3 length is 8 residues. CDR3 nucleotide sequence: TGCGCCCTCCATAGGCAGTTCTTC. Protein sequence: CALHRQFF.

The chain has TRBV4-3 and TRBJ2-7, with D possibly matching TRBD2 (5 bases). V was clipped by 1 base and J by 3 bases, with 13 bases between them. The germline V gene has CDR1 LGHNA and CDR2 YSLEER. This CDR3 is built from 15 residues. Written as DNA, the CDR3 is TGCGCCAGCAGCCAAGCCGAGGGAAGCTACTACGAGCAGTACTTC. Translated, it gives CASSQAEGSYYEQYF.

CDR3 amino acids: CASSLRWADVTLGYTF. As DNA, the CDR3 is TGTGCCAGCAGCTTGAGGTGGGCAGACGTTACCTTGGGCTACACCTTC. The chain employs TRBV5-6 and TRBJ1-2; D call uncertain. This CDR3 region has 16 residues. Looked up from germline, CDR1 is SGHDT and CDR2 is YYEEEE. Between the trimmed V and J ends, which lost 1 base and 8 bases, there was a span of 21 bases.

V gene TRBV24-1 combines with J gene TRBJ2-1; 8 bases map to TRBD2. CDR3 length: 15 residues. After removal of 1 base from V and 8 bases from J, the junction contained 6 bases not matched to a gene. Germline V CDR1 and CDR2: KGHDR, SFDVKD. The CDR3 DNA is TGTGCCACCAGTGATTTAGCGGGAGAAGTCTATGAGCAGTTCTTC. It specifies CATSDLAGEVYEQFF.

The J gene is TRBJ2-5, the V gene TRBV5-4; 10 nucleotides align to TRBD1. The CDR3 has 13 residues. Trimming removed 10 bases from V and 7 bases from J; junction bases left unmatched: 10. The germline CDR1 and CDR2 sequences are SGHNT and YYREEE (reference sequence). The chain's CDR3 is CASRDRGYGTQYF. In nucleotides, the CDR3 is TGTGCCTCCCGGGACAGGGGATATGGGACCCAGTACTTC. Filled out from reference TRBV5-4 and TRBJ2-5, the complete variable domain reads ETGVTQSPTHLIKTRGQQVTLRCSSQSGHNTVSWYQQALGQGPQFIFQYYREEENGRGNFPPRFSGLQFPNYSSELNVNALELDDSALYLCASRDRGYGTQYFGPGTRLLVL.

The gene calls are TRBV19 and TRBJ1-2; possible D gene TRBD1, 5 bases. The V gene lost 10 bases and the J gene lost 8 bases, with 23 bases spanning the gap. Germline-derived CDR1 and CDR2 are LNHDA and SQIVND (reference sequence). The CDR3 extends over 14 amino acids. CDR3 coding DNA: TGTGCCACCAGGGCTACGGGCGACCAGGGAGGCTACACCTTC. This encodes CATRATGDQGGYTF.

V is TRBV4-1 and J is TRBJ2-3; 14 bases map to TRBD2. Germline V gene data show CDR1 as MGHRA and CDR2 as YSYEKL. There are 19 residues in the CDR3. Germline trimming cut 1 base from V and 2 bases from J; bases unmatched to any gene: 8. The chain's CDR3 is CASSQVLGLAGGDTDTQYF. DNA for the CDR3: TGCGCCAGCAGCCAAGTTCTCGGACTAGCGGGGGGAGACACAGATACGCAGTATTTT.

The chain has TRBV6-5 and TRBJ1-5; TRBD1 is a possible D gene (5 bases). CDR1 and CDR2 from the germline V gene are MNHEY and SVGAGI. This CDR3 spans 15 amino acids. V lost 5 bases to trimming and J lost 7 bases, with 18 bases between them. CDR3: CASSPGGYLAQPQHF. DNA for the CDR3: TGTGCCAGCAGTCCCGGGGGGTATCTCGCCCAGCCCCAGCATTTT.

The chain couples TRBV7-9 to TRBJ1-5; the match to TRBD1 covers 8 bases. The length of the CDR3 is 16 residues. Trimming removed 1 base from V and 5 bases from J; junction bases left unmatched: 7. CDR1 SEHNR and CDR2 FQNEAQ come from the germline V gene (reference sequence). The CDR3 loop is CASSLVGQGFDQPQHF. The CDR3 region has the DNA TGTGCCAGCAGCTTAGTCGGACAGGGCTTTGATCAGCCCCAGCATTTT.

The chain couples TRBV2 to TRBJ1-1; D call uncertain. Germline V gives CDR1 SNHLY, CDR2 FYNNEI. The CDR3 has 15 amino acids. Trimming stripped 10 bases from V and 1 base from J, with 19 bases between. The CDR3 loop is CATLSNKNPNTEAFF. As DNA, the CDR3 is TGTGCCACCCTCTCGAACAAAAACCCGAACACTGAAGCTTTCTTT. Variable domain in full (rest from reference TRBV2 and TRBJ1-1): EPEVTQTPSHQVTQMGQEVILRCVPISNHLYFYWYRQILGQKVEFLVSFYNNEISEKSEIFDDQFSVERPDGSNFTLKIRSTKLEDSAMYFCATLSNKNPNTEAFFGQGTRLTVV.

The rearrangement uses TRBV11-2 and TRBJ2-1, with TRBD2 matching 7 bases. J lost 5 bases, V lost 11 bases, and 12 bases had no gene match. The CDR3 length is 14 residues. In germline, CDR1 is SGHAT, CDR2 FQNNGV. The CDR3 here is CASHRGRRDNEQFF. The CDR3 nucleotides are TGTGCCTCACATCGCGGGAGACGGGACAATGAGCAGTTCTTC.